This TCR beta chain was found in a study of shared clonotypes between healthy human individuals. The CDR3 runs 13 residues. The germline V gene has CDR1 MNHEY and CDR2 SVGAGI. The ends were cut back, 1 base at V and 6 bases at J, with 6 bases in the middle. Clones were sequenced by immunoSEQ multiplex PCR, and TCRdb holds only the in-frame ones, with some missing. Of about 1 million clones listed, about 77% are singletons. The genes are TRBV6-5 and TRBJ1-4; D is unresolved. The clonotype originates from a man in his late teens or twenties in good health. Sequenced sample: memory CD4+ T cells sorted from blood. Subset of the sample: CD45RA-negative fraction. The chain's CDR3 is CASSYWADEKLFF. The CDR3 DNA sequence: TGTGCCAGCAGTTACTGGGCGGATGAAAAACTGTTTTTT.